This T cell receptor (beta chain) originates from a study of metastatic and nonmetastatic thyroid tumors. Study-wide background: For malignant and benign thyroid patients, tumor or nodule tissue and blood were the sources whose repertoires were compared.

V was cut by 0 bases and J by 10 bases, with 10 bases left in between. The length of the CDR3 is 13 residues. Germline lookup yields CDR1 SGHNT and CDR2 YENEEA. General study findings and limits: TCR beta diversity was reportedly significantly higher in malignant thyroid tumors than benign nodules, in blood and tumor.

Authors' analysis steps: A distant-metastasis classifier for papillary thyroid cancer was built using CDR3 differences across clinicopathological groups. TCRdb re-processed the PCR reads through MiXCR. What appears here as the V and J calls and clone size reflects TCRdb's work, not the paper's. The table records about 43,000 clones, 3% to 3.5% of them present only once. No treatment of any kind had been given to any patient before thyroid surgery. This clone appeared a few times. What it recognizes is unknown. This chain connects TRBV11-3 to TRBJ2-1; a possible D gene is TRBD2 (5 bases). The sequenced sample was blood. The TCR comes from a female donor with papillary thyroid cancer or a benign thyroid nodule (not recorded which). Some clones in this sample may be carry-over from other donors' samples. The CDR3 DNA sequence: TGTGCCAGCAGCTTAGAGCGGGTGGGCGAGCAGTTCTTC. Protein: CASSLERVGEQFF.